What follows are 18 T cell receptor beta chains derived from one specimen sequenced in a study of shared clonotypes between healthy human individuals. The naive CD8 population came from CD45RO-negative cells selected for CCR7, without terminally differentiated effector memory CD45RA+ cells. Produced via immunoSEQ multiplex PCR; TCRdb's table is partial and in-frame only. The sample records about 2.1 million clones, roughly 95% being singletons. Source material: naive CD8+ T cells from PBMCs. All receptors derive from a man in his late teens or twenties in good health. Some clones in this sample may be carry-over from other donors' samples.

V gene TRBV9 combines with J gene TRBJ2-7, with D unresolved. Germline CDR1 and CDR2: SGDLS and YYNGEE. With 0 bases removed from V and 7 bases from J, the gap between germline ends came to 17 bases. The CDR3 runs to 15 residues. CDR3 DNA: TGTGCCAGCAGCGTAGGTGAGACAACCAGATTGGAGCAGTACTTC. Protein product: CASSVGETTRLEQYF.

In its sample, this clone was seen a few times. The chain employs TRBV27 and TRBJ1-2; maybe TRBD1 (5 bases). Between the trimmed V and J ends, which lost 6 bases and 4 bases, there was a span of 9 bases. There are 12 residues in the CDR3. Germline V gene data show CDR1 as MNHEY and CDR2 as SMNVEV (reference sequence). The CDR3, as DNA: TGTGCCAGCAGCCAGGGACCCTATGGCTACACCTTC. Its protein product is CASSQGPYGYTF.

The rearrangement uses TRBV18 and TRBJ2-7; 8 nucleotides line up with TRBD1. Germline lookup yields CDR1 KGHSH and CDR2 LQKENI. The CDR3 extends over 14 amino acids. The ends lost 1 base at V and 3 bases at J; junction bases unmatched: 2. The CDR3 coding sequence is TGTGCCAGCTCACCACGGACAGGGAGCTACGAGCAGTACTTC. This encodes CASSPRTGSYEQYF.

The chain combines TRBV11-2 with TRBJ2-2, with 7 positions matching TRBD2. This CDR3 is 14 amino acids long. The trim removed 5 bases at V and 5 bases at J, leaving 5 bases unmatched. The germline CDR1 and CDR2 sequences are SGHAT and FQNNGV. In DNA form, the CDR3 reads TGTGCCAGCAGCCAGCGGGGTAGGACCGGGGAGCTGTTTTTT. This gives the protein CASSQRGRTGELFF.

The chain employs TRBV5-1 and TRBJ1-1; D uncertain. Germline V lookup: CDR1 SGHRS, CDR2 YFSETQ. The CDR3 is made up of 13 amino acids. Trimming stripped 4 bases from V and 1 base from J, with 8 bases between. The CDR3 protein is CASSTAQNTEAFF. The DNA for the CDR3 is TGCGCCAGCAGCACTGCCCAGAACACTGAAGCTTTCTTT.

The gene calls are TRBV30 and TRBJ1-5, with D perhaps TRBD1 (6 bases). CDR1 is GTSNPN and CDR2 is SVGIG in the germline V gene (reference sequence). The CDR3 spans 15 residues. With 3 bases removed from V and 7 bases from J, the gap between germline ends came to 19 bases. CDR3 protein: CAWRAGTTSGQPQHF. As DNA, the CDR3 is TGTGCCTGGAGAGCTGGGACAACGTCGGGGCAGCCCCAGCATTTT.

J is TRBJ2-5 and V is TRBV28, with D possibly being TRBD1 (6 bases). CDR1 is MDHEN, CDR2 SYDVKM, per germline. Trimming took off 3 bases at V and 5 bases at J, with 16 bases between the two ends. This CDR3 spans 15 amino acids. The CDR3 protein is CASSFRLDSWETQYF. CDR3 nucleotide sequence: TGTGCCAGCAGTTTTCGTCTGGACAGTTGGGAGACCCAGTACTTC. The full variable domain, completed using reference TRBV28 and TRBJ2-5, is DVKVTQSSRYLVKRTGEKVFLECVQDMDHENMFWYRQDPGLGLRLIYFSYDVKMKEKGDIPEGYSVSREKKERFSLILESASTNQTSMYLCASSFRLDSWETQYFGPGTRLLVL.

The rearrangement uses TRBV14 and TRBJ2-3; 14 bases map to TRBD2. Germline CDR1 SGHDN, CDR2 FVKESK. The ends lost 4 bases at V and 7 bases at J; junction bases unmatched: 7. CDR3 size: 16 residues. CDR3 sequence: CASSLRLAGGGNTQYF. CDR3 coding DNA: TGTGCCAGCAGCCTAAGACTAGCGGGAGGGGGAAATACGCAGTATTTT.

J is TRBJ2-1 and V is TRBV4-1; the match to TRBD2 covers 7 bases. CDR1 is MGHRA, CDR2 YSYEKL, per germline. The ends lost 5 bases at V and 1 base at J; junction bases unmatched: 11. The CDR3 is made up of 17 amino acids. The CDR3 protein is CASSVQYSGASYNEQFF. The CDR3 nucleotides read TGCGCCAGCAGCGTCCAATACAGCGGGGCTTCCTACAATGAGCAGTTCTTC.

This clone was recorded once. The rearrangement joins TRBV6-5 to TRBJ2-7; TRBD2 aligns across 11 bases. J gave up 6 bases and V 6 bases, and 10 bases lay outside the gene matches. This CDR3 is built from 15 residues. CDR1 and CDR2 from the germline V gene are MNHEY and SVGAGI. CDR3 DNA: TGTGCCAGCAGCCCCTTTGTAGCGGGAGGGCGCGAGCAGTACTTC. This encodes CASSPFVAGGREQYF.

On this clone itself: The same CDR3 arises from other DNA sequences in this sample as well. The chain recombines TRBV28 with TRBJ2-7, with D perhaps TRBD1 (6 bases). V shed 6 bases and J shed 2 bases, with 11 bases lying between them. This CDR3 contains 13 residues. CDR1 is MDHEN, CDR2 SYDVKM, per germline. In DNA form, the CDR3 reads TGTGCCAGCAGCCTTACAGGGACCTACGAGCAGTACTTC. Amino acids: CASSLTGTYEQYF.

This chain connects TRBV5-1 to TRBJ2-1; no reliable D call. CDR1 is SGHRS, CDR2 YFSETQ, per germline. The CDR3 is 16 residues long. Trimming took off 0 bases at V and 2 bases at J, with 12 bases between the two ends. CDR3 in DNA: TGCGCCAGCAGCTTGGAAGGGCTGTCGGCCTACAATGAGCAGTTCTTC. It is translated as CASSLEGLSAYNEQFF.

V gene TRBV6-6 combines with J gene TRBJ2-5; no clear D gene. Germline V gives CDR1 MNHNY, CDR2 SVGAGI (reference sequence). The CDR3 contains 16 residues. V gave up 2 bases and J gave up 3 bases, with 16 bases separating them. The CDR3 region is CASSYATETGEETQYF. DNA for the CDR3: TGTGCCAGCAGTTACGCCACAGAGACTGGGGAAGAGACCCAGTACTTC.

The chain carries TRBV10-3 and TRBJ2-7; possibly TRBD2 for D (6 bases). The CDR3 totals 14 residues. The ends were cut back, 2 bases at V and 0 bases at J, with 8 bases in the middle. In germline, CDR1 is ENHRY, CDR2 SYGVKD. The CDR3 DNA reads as TGTGCCATCAGTGAGGGGGGGATCTCCTACGAGCAGTACTTC. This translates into CAISEGGISYEQYF.

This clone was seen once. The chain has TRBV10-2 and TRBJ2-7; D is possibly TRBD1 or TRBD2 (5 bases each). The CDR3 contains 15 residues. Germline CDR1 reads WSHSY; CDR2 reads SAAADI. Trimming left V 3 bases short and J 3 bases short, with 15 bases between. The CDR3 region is CASSDVRDENYEQYF. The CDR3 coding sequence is TGCGCCAGCAGTGATGTTAGGGACGAGAACTACGAGCAGTACTTC.

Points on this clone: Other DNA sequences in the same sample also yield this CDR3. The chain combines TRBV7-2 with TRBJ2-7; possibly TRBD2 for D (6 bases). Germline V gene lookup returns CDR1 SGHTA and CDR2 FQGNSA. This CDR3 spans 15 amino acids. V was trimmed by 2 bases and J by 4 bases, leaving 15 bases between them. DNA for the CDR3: TGTGCCAGCAGCTTATTATCGGGAGTTCTTTACGAGCAGTACTTC. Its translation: CASSLLSGVLYEQYF. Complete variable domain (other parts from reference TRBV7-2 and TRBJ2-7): GAGVSQSPSNKVTEKGKDVELRCDPISGHTALYWYRQSLGQGLEFLIYFQGNSAPDKSGLPSDRFSAERTGGSVSTLTIQRTQQEDSAVYLCASSLLSGVLYEQYFGPGTRLTVT.

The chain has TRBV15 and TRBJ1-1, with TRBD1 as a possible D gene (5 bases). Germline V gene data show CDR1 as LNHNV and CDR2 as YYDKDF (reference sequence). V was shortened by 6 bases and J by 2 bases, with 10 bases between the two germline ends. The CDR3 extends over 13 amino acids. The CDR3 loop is CATREQENTEAFF. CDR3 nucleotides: TGTGCCACCAGGGAACAGGAAAACACTGAAGCTTTCTTT.

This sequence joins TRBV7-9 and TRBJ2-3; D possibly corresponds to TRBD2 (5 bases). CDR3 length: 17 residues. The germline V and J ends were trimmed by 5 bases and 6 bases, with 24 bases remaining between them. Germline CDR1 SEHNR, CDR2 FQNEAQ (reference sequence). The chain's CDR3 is CASSDPVLASSWDTQYF. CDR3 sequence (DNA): TGTGCCAGCAGCGACCCTGTCCTGGCTAGCTCTTGGGATACGCAGTATTTT. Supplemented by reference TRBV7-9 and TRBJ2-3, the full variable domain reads DTGVSQNPRHKITKRGQNVTFRCDPISEHNRLYWYRQTLGQGPEFLTYFQNEAQLEKSRLLSDRFSAERPKGSFSTLEIQRTEQGDSAMYLCASSDPVLASSWDTQYFGPGTRLTVL.